These 23 T cell receptor beta chains were sequenced from one sample in a study of blood T cell repertoires in COVID-19. The assay was immunoSEQ multiplex PCR, and TCRdb's table has in-frame clones only and misses some. The sample includes some 130,000 clones, 70% to 85% of them seen just once. Sequenced input: peripheral blood. The receptors come from a man aged 55 to 70 who had recovered from COVID-19.

The chain couples TRBV5-7 to TRBJ1-6; perhaps TRBD1 as D (5 bases). TRBV5-7 is labeled an ORF, and its function is uncertain. The CDR3 has 19 residues. V shed 4 bases and J shed 10 bases, with 30 bases lying between them. CDR3 amino acids: CASSAWGPRVRGELSPLHF. The CDR3 DNA sequence: TGTGCCAGCAGCGCCTGGGGACCCAGGGTGCGGGGGGAATTATCACCCCTCCACTTT.

This clone was counted between two and nine times. The gene calls are TRBV5-6 and TRBJ2-3; D may be TRBD2 (5 bases). CDR1 is SGHDT and CDR2 is YYEEEE in the germline V gene. The CDR3 has 11 amino acids. Between the trimmed V and J ends, which lost 6 bases and 3 bases, there was a span of 5 bases. The chain's CDR3 is CASTGTDTQYF. The CDR3 nucleotides are TGTGCCAGCACGGGGACAGATACGCAGTATTTT.

V is TRBV5-8 and J is TRBJ2-5; no definite D call. The CDR3 contains 13 residues. CDR1 SGHTS and CDR2 YDEGEE come from the germline V gene. The V gene lost 2 bases and the J gene lost 2 bases, with 7 bases spanning the gap. CDR3 protein: CASSLFRQETQYF. CDR3 coding DNA: TGTGCCAGCAGCTTATTCAGGCAAGAGACCCAGTACTTC.

This clone was seen ten or more times. The CDR3 here is CASSPPQGVYEQFF. In DNA, the CDR3 is TGTGCCAGCTCACCACCCCAGGGTGTATATGAGCAGTTCTTC. The chain is built from TRBV18 and TRBJ2-1; D possibly corresponds to TRBD1 (5 bases). Germline V gives CDR1 KGHSH, CDR2 LQKENI. Trimming took off 0 bases at V and 8 bases at J, with 11 bases between the two ends. The CDR3 loop spans 14 amino acids. The full variable domain, rest sourced from reference TRBV18 and TRBJ2-1, is NAGVMQNPRHLVRRRGQEARLRCSPMKGHSHVYWYRQLPEEGLKFMVYLQKENIIDESGMPKERFSAEFPKEGPSILRIQQVVRGDSAAYFCASSPPQGVYEQFFGPGTRLTVL.

The V and J genes are TRBV7-9 and TRBJ2-1; TRBD2 is a possible D gene (6 bases). CDR1 and CDR2 from the germline V gene are SEHNR and FQNEAQ (reference sequence). The CDR3 spans 15 residues. V shed 6 bases and J shed 6 bases, with 18 bases lying between them. CDR3 amino acids: CASRPRLGAFNEQFF. The CDR3 region has the DNA TGTGCCAGCAGGCCTCGACTAGGGGCTTTCAATGAGCAGTTCTTC. Combining the CDR3 with reference TRBV7-9 and TRBJ2-1 gives the whole variable domain DTGVSQNPRHKITKRGQNVTFRCDPISEHNRLYWYRQTLGQGPEFLTYFQNEAQLEKSRLLSDRFSAERPKGSFSTLEIQRTEQGDSAMYLCASRPRLGAFNEQFFGPGTRLTVL.

The rearrangement links TRBV2 to TRBJ2-3; 9 nucleotides match TRBD2. This CDR3 is 15 amino acids long. V lost 1 base to trimming and J lost 8 bases; unmatched junction nucleotides: 7. Germline values: CDR1 SNHLY, CDR2 FYNNEI. The CDR3 nucleotides are TGTGCCAGCAGTGAAGGTGGTAGCGGGAGTGGTACGCAGTATTTT. The encoded protein is CASSEGGSGSGTQYF. Full variable domain (rest looked up from reference TRBV2 and TRBJ2-3): EPEVTQTPSHQVTQMGQEVILRCVPISNHLYFYWYRQILGQKVEFLVSFYNNEISEKSEIFDDQFSVERPDGSNFTLKIRSTKLEDSAMYFCASSEGGSGSGTQYFGPGTRLTVL.

The J gene is TRBJ2-3, the V gene TRBV11-3; D ambiguous. Germline assignment: CDR1 SGHNT and CDR2 YENEEA. The CDR3 totals 16 residues. With 1 base removed from V and 0 bases from J, the gap between germline ends came to 11 bases. The CDR3 here is CASSLGTSSSTDTQYF. The CDR3 coding sequence is TGTGCCAGCAGCTTAGGTACTTCCTCGAGCACAGATACGCAGTATTTT.

The chain recombines TRBV5-4 with TRBJ1-4, with TRBD1 matching over 7 bases. Per the germline V gene, CDR1 is SGHNT and CDR2 is YYREEE (reference sequence). After removal of 0 bases from V and 7 bases from J, the junction contained 9 bases not matched to a gene. CDR3 length: 16 residues. CDR3 coding DNA: TGTGCCAGCAGCTTGGGAGCGGGCAGGGGGGCTGAAAAACTGTTTTTT. Its protein is CASSLGAGRGAEKLFF.

The chain recombines TRBV30 with TRBJ1-3; a possible D gene is TRBD1 (5 bases). The CDR3 loop spans 16 amino acids. The V gene lost 1 base and the J gene lost 4 bases, with 17 bases spanning the gap. Germline CDR1 and CDR2: GTSNPN and SVGIG (reference sequence). This CDR3 reads CAWSDGVGGAGNTIYF. CDR3 DNA sequence: TGTGCCTGGAGTGATGGTGTCGGGGGAGCGGGAAACACCATATATTTT.

The gene calls are TRBV4-1 and TRBJ2-7, with D unresolved. The CDR3 consists of 14 residues. The V gene's germline CDR1 is MGHRA and CDR2 YSYEKL. Between the trimmed V and J ends, which lost 0 bases and 2 bases, there was a span of 8 bases. CDR3 in DNA: TGCGCCAGCAGCCAAGATCTCGGTCCCTACGAGCAGTACTTC. Amino acids: CASSQDLGPYEQYF.

The chain employs TRBV6-1 and TRBJ2-4; 12 bases match TRBD1. The J segment lost 2 bases and the V segment lost 4 bases, leaving 3 bases of the junction unmatched. Germline V gene lookup returns CDR1 MNHNS and CDR2 SASEGT. The CDR3 is 16 residues long. The CDR3 is CASSVGQGATKNIQYF. DNA for the CDR3: TGTGCCAGCAGTGTGGGACAGGGGGCGACCAAAAACATTCAGTACTTC.

The chain has TRBV6-5 and TRBJ2-4, with D unclear. The CDR3 sequence is 15 residues long. Per the germline V gene, CDR1 is MNHEY and CDR2 is SVGAGI. V lost 6 bases to trimming and J lost 0 bases, with 12 bases between them. Here the CDR3 reads CASSSPRLAKNIQYF. CDR3 in DNA: TGTGCCAGCAGCTCCCCGCGGTTAGCCAAAAACATTCAGTACTTC.

The CDR3 region is CASSPLGTTNQPQHF. The CDR3 coding sequence is TGTGCCAGCAGCCCACTTGGGACAACCAATCAGCCCCAGCATTTT. This chain links TRBV27 with TRBJ1-5; possibly TRBD1 for D (6 bases). The CDR3 loop spans 15 amino acids. From germline, CDR1 is MNHEY and CDR2 SMNVEV (reference sequence). The V end lost 6 bases, the J end lost 3 bases, and 15 bases lay between the germline ends.

This chain links TRBV7-2 with TRBJ2-1; D possibly corresponds to TRBD2 (5 bases). Germline V gene lookup returns CDR1 SGHTA and CDR2 FQGNSA. The CDR3 is 16 residues long. The V end lost 5 bases, the J end lost 4 bases, and 18 bases lay between the germline ends. This CDR3 reads CASSLVLRAGYNEQFF. The CDR3 region has the DNA TGTGCCAGCAGCCTAGTACTGCGGGCTGGTTACAATGAGCAGTTCTTC.

In this sample, this clone turned up once. The V call is TRBV10-1, the J call TRBJ1-1, with 7 nucleotides matching TRBD1. CDR3 size: 13 residues. The junction had 6 bases not matched to a gene; V was cut back by 5 bases and J by 6 bases. Germline CDR1 and CDR2: WNHNN and SYGVQD (reference sequence). The CDR3 sequence is CASSLQGTPEAFF. The CDR3 region has the DNA TGCGCCAGCAGTTTACAGGGGACCCCTGAAGCTTTCTTT.

This chain links TRBV7-2 with TRBJ2-2, with D possibly matching TRBD2 (5 bases). The CDR3 is 17 amino acids. Per the germline V gene, CDR1 is SGHTA and CDR2 is FQGNSA. Trimming took off 5 bases at V and 0 bases at J, with 16 bases between the two ends. The CDR3 loop is CASSTSLASSNTGELFF. The CDR3 region has the DNA TGTGCCAGCAGCACCTCTCTGGCTAGCTCGAACACCGGGGAGCTGTTTTTT.

The chain employs TRBV6-2 or TRBV6-3 and TRBJ2-2; D might be TRBD1 (5 bases). This CDR3 spans 15 amino acids. The germline V gene encodes CDR1 MNHEY and CDR2 SVGEGT. V lost 2 bases to trimming and J lost 0 bases, with 7 bases between them. The CDR3 bases are TGTGCCAGCAGTTACGAGACAGCGAACACCGGGGAGCTGTTTTTT. Translated: CASSYETANTGELFF.

The CDR3 DNA sequence: TGTGCCAGCTCACCAAACAGAAATAGCAATCAGCCCCAGCATTTT. Encoded protein: CASSPNRNSNQPQHF. The rearrangement joins TRBV18 to TRBJ1-5; D is unclear. The CDR3 loop spans 15 amino acids. The germline V and J ends were trimmed by 2 bases and 0 bases, with 8 bases remaining between them. CDR1 is KGHSH, CDR2 LQKENI, per germline.

V is TRBV19 and J is TRBJ2-1; no definite D call. The CDR3 spans 14 residues. V lost 5 bases to trimming and J lost 7 bases, with 15 bases between them. Germline values: CDR1 LNHDA, CDR2 SQIVND (reference sequence). The CDR3 DNA is TGTGCCAGTAGTGCCCCCCAGCGAACGAATGAGCAGTTCTTC. Translating it yields CASSAPQRTNEQFF.

V gene TRBV3-1 (or the pseudogene TRBV3-2) combines with J gene TRBJ2-1; 15 nucleotides align to TRBD2. The V gene end was trimmed by 6 bases and the J gene end by 7 bases; junction bases not matched to a gene: 7. Germline assignment: CDR1 LGHDT and CDR2 YNNKEL (reference sequence). This CDR3 is built from 16 residues. The DNA for the CDR3 is TGTGCCAGCAGTTCGGGACTAGCGGGAGGAGGTAATGAGCAGTTCTTC. It is translated as CASSSGLAGGGNEQFF.

V gene TRBV2 combines with J gene TRBJ2-3; TRBD2 matches at 14 bases. Germline V gives CDR1 SNHLY, CDR2 FYNNEI. Trimming took 7 bases from V and 2 from J; bases not matched to a gene: 8. The CDR3 sequence is 17 residues long. DNA of the CDR3: TGTGCCAGCAAAGGACTAGCGGGGGGTCAGAACACAGATACGCAGTATTTT. It translates to CASKGLAGGQNTDTQYF.

The V call is TRBV30, the J call TRBJ1-3; weak D call: TRBD1 (6 bases). The V and J ends lost 2 bases and 3 bases respectively, with 8 bases between them. CDR3 size: 13 residues. Looked up from germline, CDR1 is GTSNPN and CDR2 is SVGIG (reference sequence). The CDR3 nucleotides read TGTGCCTGGAGTACAGGGATTGGAAACACCATATATTTT. This gives the protein CAWSTGIGNTIYF.

This rearrangement joins TRBV27 to TRBJ1-1; perhaps TRBD1 as D (5 bases). Germline V gives CDR1 MNHEY, CDR2 SMNVEV (reference sequence). Trimming removed 4 bases from V and 5 bases from J, with 20 bases in between. This CDR3 is 16 amino acids long. The CDR3 protein is CASSSQGRWGGTEAFF. The DNA of the CDR3 is TGTGCCAGCAGTTCCCAGGGCAGGTGGGGTGGGACTGAAGCTTTCTTT.